The 9 T cell receptor beta chains given below trace back to one sample, sequenced in a study of blood T cell repertoires in COVID-19. Assay used: immunoSEQ multiplex PCR; TCRdb lists only in-frame clones, some missing. The table records about 150,000 clones, 83% of them present only once. Sequenced input: peripheral blood. Source of these receptors: a woman aged 65 to 85 who had recovered from COVID-19.

In nucleotides, the CDR3 is TGTGCCAGCCGGGGGCCGACTAGCGGGAGTCTTAATACGCAGTATTTT. It yields the protein CASRGPTSGSLNTQYF. The V and J genes are TRBV27 and TRBJ2-3, with 12 bases matching TRBD2. Losses at the gene ends were 8 bases for V and 7 bases for J; bases not matched to a gene: 13. CDR3 length: 16 residues. The germline gives CDR1 MNHEY, CDR2 SMNVEV (reference sequence).

This chain links TRBV7-9 with TRBJ2-2; 10 positions agree with TRBD2. CDR1 and CDR2 from the germline V gene are SEHNR and FQNEAQ (reference sequence). The V gene end was trimmed by 5 bases and the J gene end by 1 base; junction bases not matched to a gene: 7. This CDR3 is built from 17 residues. The CDR3 here is CASSPNLAGVNTGELFF. The CDR3 nucleotides read TGTGCCAGCAGCCCAAACCTAGCGGGAGTGAACACCGGGGAGCTGTTTTTT.

The chain joins TRBV7-2 to TRBJ1-1; weak D call: TRBD1 (6 bases). In germline, CDR1 is SGHTA, CDR2 FQGNSA. This CDR3 has 13 residues. V shed 8 bases and J shed 5 bases, with 15 bases lying between them. CDR3 nucleotide sequence: TGTGCCAGCCAGCTCGGGAGGGGGACTGAAGCTTTCTTT. Residues: CASQLGRGTEAFF.

The rearrangement joins TRBV2 to TRBJ2-7; 7 bases match TRBD2. Germline V lookup: CDR1 SNHLY, CDR2 FYNNEI. V was pared by 7 bases and J by 5 bases, with 5 bases of the junction left unmatched. This CDR3 comprises 12 residues. The CDR3 DNA reads as TGTGCCAGCACCAAGGGGACTAACGAGCAGTACTTC. This translates into CASTKGTNEQYF.

There are many counts of this clone. A read error may produce the germline difference seen at one junction end. The rearrangement links TRBV19 to TRBJ1-5; D possibly corresponds to TRBD1 (6 bases). CDR3 length: 13 amino acids. Germline CDR1 LNHDA, CDR2 SQIVND (reference sequence). CDR3 DNA: TGTGCCAGTAGTATAGGGACAGTCCCGAGCGCGGTTTTT. The encoded protein is CASSIGTVPSAVF.

This clone was picked up a small number of times. This chain links TRBV27 with TRBJ1-1; 9 bases align to TRBD1. The J segment lost 1 base and the V segment lost 6 bases, leaving 9 bases of the junction unmatched. The CDR3 extends over 16 amino acids. Germline V gene data show CDR1 as MNHEY and CDR2 as SMNVEV (reference sequence). CDR3 coding DNA: TGTGCCAGCAGCTGGGACAGGGCTACCAAGAACACTGAAGCTTTCTTT. Encoded protein: CASSWDRATKNTEAFF.

The CDR3 DNA reads TGCGCCAGCAGCCGCGGGGGGACAGGGGACCCGCAGGCGTACTTC. Its translation: CASSRGGTGDPQAYF. The chain links TRBV5-1 to TRBJ2-7; TRBD1 matches 10 bases. Germline CDR1 and CDR2: SGHRS and YFSETQ. V dropped 4 bases and J dropped 12; count of bases not matched to a gene: 16. The CDR3 loop spans 15 amino acids.

V is TRBV7-9 and J is TRBJ2-7; a weak D match, TRBD1 (5 bases). Germline CDR1 reads SEHNR; CDR2 reads FQNEAQ (reference sequence). Trimming took 1 base from V and 2 from J, leaving 9 bases between them. The CDR3 sequence is 14 residues long. CDR3 bases: TGTGCCAGCAGCTTAGTTGGGGCCCCCTACGAGCAGTACTTC. Amino acids: CASSLVGAPYEQYF.

The chain uses TRBV7-3 and TRBJ1-2; 9 bases line up with TRBD1. The CDR3 has 15 residues. Germline CDR1 and CDR2: SGHTA and FQGTGA. Losses at the gene ends were 5 bases for V and 5 bases for J; bases not matched to a gene: 9. The CDR3 reads CASSPRTGVGYGYTF. The CDR3 bases are TGTGCCAGCAGCCCAAGGACAGGGGTCGGGTATGGCTACACCTTC.